This T cell receptor (beta chain) comes out of a study of glioma-infiltrating T cells. Amplification of TCR alpha and beta CDR3 regions from RNA used iRepertoire nested multiplex PCR. For one-step reverse transcription and amplification, about 90-400 ng of tissue mRNA or PBMC total RNA was used. Each CDR3 protein gets one entry after TCRdb re-called the multiplex PCR reads with MiXCR. Of about 180,000 distinct CDR3 sequences in the sample, about 46% were seen once. Study-level points and caveats: Gliomas, especially low-grade, showed above-expected tissue-blood divergence; non-neoplastic patients showed below. Very few CDR3 sequences were shared between tissue and blood.

The germline CDR1 and CDR2 sequences are SNHLY and FYNNEI. The CDR3 sequence is 16 residues long. The V end was cut by 5 bases, the J end by 2 bases, with 17 bases between. This clonotype showed up many times. Its target is unknown. What was sequenced was glioma tissue, nonneoplastic brain tissue, or PBMCs (not recorded which). The V and J genes are TRBV2 and TRBJ2-3; no definite D call. The sequence came from a human donor with low-grade glioma or glioblastoma, undergoing nonglioma brain surgery, or in good health (not recorded which). In DNA form, the CDR3 reads TGTGCCAGCAGTCTGGTACAGCTCTCTGTCACAGATACGCAGTATTTT. It yields the protein CASSLVQLSVTDTQYF.